A single sample gave rise to the 12 T cell receptor beta chains below, sequenced in a study of somatic mutations in cytotoxic T cells in rheumatoid arthritis. Sequencing used immunoSEQ multiplex PCR; TCRdb keeps in-frame clones, though not all of them. The sample includes 15,000 to 20,000 clones, almost 85% of them seen just once. Sequencing used CD8+ T cells sorted from blood. All receptors come from a woman aged 50 to 60 in good health.

V and J are TRBV7-3 and TRBJ1-1; TRBD1 aligns across 8 bases. The CDR3 loop spans 15 amino acids. Germline-derived CDR1 and CDR2 are SGHTA and FQGTGA. Germline trimming cut 5 bases from V and 1 base from J; bases unmatched to any gene: 6. CDR3 in DNA: TGTGCCAGCAGCAACCCGACAGGGGAGAACACTGAAGCTTTCTTT. Protein sequence: CASSNPTGENTEAFF.

The chain joins TRBV27 to TRBJ1-5; D is possibly TRBD1 (6 bases). The CDR3 extends over 14 amino acids. Per germline, CDR1 MNHEY and CDR2 SMNVEV (reference sequence). Trimming removed 3 bases at V and 6 bases at J, with 12 bases between. CDR3 bases: TGTGCCAGCAGTTTTGGGGGGCGCGGTCAGCCCCAGCATTTT. As protein: CASSFGGRGQPQHF.

The genes are TRBV27 and TRBJ1-2, with D perhaps TRBD1 (6 bases). The V gene lost 1 base and the J gene lost 4 bases, with 13 bases spanning the gap. The germline V gene encodes CDR1 MNHEY and CDR2 SMNVEV (reference sequence). CDR3 length: 15 residues. CDR3 sequence reads: CASSLYPGVSYGYTF. The CDR3 nucleotides read TGTGCCAGCAGTTTATATCCAGGGGTGAGCTATGGCTACACCTTC.

This sequence joins TRBV27 and TRBJ2-1; maybe TRBD1 (6 bases). Trimming pared 7 bases from V and 7 bases from J, leaving 20 bases between. CDR1 is MNHEY and CDR2 is SMNVEV in the germline V gene (reference sequence). The CDR3 is 15 amino acids. The CDR3 nucleotides are TGTGCCAGCACCGTAGGTCCAAAGGGGGTTAATGAGCAGTTCTTC. Its translation is CASTVGPKGVNEQFF.

V is TRBV9 and J is TRBJ2-2; 9 bases fit TRBD1. V was clipped by 2 bases and J by 2 bases; unmatched bases: 7. Germline V lookup: CDR1 SGDLS, CDR2 YYNGEE. The CDR3 has 17 residues. CDR3 sequence reads: CASSVGGTGINTGELFF. The CDR3 region has the DNA TGTGCCAGCAGCGTGGGTGGGACAGGGATAAACACCGGGGAGCTGTTTTTT.

DNA for the CDR3: TGTGCCAGCAGTGAACTGGTAGCGGGGGAAGGAAAAAGCTCCTACGAGCAGTACTTC. Translation: CASSELVAGEGKSSYEQYF. The chain uses TRBV2 and TRBJ2-7; 9 bases are shared with TRBD2. V dropped 2 bases and J dropped 0; count of bases not matched to a gene: 14. The CDR3 covers 19 residues. In germline, CDR1 is SNHLY, CDR2 FYNNEI.

This rearrangement joins TRBV6-5 to TRBJ2-1; 7 bases align to TRBD2. V gave up 8 bases and J gave up 7 bases; unmatched junction bases: 14. CDR1 and CDR2 from the germline V gene are MNHEY and SVGAGI. This CDR3 is built from 15 residues. The CDR3 sequence is CASVAGVGSRNEQFF. CDR3 sequence (DNA): TGTGCCAGCGTTGCGGGAGTGGGGTCTCGGAATGAGCAGTTCTTC.

This rearrangement joins TRBV6-5 to TRBJ2-5, with TRBD2 identical over 7 bases. The germline gives CDR1 MNHEY, CDR2 SVGAGI. With V trimmed by 10 bases and J by 9 bases, 5 bases remained unmatched. The CDR3 is 10 amino acids. CDR3 in DNA: TGTGCCACCCTAAGCGGGGCCCAGTACTTC. Amino acid sequence: CATLSGAQYF.

The J gene is TRBJ2-1, the V gene TRBV2; D unresolved. Trimming took off 3 bases at V and 0 bases at J, with 6 bases between the two ends. Germline assignment: CDR1 SNHLY and CDR2 FYNNEI. The CDR3 extends over 14 amino acids. This CDR3 reads CASSDSSSYNEQFF. CDR3 nucleotides: TGTGCCAGCAGTGATTCTAGCTCCTACAATGAGCAGTTCTTC.

The chain has TRBV2 and TRBJ2-2; D is uncertain. V lost 10 bases and J lost 4, with 16 bases in between. CDR3 size: 14 residues. Germline CDR1 reads SNHLY; CDR2 reads FYNNEI. The CDR3 here is CATEHEQLTGELFF. The CDR3 DNA sequence: TGTGCCACGGAGCACGAACAACTCACCGGGGAGCTGTTTTTT.

This clone has a single count. This rearrangement joins TRBV2 to TRBJ2-5, with 8 positions matching TRBD2. V lost 6 bases, J lost 6 bases, and 9 bases stayed unmatched. The CDR3 runs 14 residues. The germline gives CDR1 SNHLY, CDR2 FYNNEI. The CDR3 bases are TGTGCCAGCAGGGATCCGGGACTAGGGAAGACCCAGTACTTC. Translating gives CASRDPGLGKTQYF.

The table lists this clone with a few counts. The J gene is TRBJ2-3, the V gene TRBV29-1; 11 positions match TRBD1. From germline, CDR1 is SQVTM and CDR2 ANQGSEA. The CDR3 loop spans 16 amino acids. With 3 bases clipped from V and 0 bases from J, the junction kept 5 bases outside the gene matches. The CDR3 region is CSVDRDRGESTDTQYF. Here the CDR3 DNA reads TGCAGCGTTGATAGGGACAGGGGGGAGAGCACAGATACGCAGTATTTT.